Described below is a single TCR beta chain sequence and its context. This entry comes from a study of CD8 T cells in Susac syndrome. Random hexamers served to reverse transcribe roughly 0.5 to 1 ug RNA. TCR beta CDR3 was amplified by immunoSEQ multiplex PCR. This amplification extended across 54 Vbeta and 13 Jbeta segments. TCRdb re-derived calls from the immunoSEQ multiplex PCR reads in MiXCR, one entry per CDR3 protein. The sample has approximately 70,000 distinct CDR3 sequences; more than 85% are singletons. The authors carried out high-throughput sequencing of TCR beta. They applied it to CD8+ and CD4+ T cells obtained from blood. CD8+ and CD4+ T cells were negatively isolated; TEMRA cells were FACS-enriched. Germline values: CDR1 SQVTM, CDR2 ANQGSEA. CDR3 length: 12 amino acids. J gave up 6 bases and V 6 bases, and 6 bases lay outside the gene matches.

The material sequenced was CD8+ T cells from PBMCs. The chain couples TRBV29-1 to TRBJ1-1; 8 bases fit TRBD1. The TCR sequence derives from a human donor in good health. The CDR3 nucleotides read TGCAGCGTGCCAGGGGGCATCGCTGAAGCTTTCTTT. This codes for CSVPGGIAEAFF.